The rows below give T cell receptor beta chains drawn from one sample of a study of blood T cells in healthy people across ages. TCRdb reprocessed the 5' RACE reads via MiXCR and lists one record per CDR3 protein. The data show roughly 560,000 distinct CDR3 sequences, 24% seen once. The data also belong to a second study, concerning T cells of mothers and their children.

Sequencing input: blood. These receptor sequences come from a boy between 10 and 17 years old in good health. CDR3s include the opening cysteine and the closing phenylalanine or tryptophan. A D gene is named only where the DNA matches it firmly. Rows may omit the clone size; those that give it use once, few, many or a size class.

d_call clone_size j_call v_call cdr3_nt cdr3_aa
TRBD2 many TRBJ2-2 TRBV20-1 TGCAGTGCTAGAGAGTTGACTAGCGGGAGGGATACCGGGGAGCTGTTTTTT CSARELTSGRDTGELFF
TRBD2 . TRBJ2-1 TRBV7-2 TGTGCCAGCAGCGGGCTAGCGGGGGTTTTTTCGTACAATGAGCAGTTCTTC CASSGLAGVFSYNEQFF
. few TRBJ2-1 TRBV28 TGTGCCAGCAGTTTAATCGCGGGTGGGTACTCCTACAATGAGCAGTTCTTC CASSLIAGGYSYNEQFF
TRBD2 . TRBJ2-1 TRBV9 TGTGCCAGCAGCCCAAGACTAGCGGGAGGGCCCTCTTCCAATGAGCAGTTCTTC CASSPRLAGGPSSNEQFF
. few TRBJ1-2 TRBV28 TGTGCCAGCACTCCCATGGGGGGCTATGGCTACACCTTC CASTPMGGYGYTF
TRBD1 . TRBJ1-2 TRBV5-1 TGCGCCAGCAGCTCACAGGGACAGCTCTATGGCTACACCTTC CASSSQGQLYGYTF
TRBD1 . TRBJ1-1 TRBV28 TGTGCCAGCAGTTTCCCCGGGACAGGGGGGAACACTGAAGCTTTCTTT CASSFPGTGGNTEAFF
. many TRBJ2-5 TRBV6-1 TGTGCCAGCAACCCAGGCTTTCCCGGACAGATTCAAGAGACCCAGTACTTC CASNPGFPGQIQETQYF
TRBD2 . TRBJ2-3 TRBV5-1 TGCGCCAGCAGCTTCCTTAGCGGGAGCACAGATACGCAGTATTTT CASSFLSGSTDTQYF
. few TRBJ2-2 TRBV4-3 TGCGCCAGCAGCCAAGAGCTCTCCGGGGAGCTGTTTTTT CASSQELSGELFF
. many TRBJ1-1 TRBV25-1 TGTGCCAGCAGTGACTCGGGGAGGACGGCTTTCTTT CASSDSGRTAFF
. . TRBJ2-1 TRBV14 TGTGCCAGCAGCCTGACGTCCGGCAGTGAGCAGTTCTTC CASSLTSGSEQFF